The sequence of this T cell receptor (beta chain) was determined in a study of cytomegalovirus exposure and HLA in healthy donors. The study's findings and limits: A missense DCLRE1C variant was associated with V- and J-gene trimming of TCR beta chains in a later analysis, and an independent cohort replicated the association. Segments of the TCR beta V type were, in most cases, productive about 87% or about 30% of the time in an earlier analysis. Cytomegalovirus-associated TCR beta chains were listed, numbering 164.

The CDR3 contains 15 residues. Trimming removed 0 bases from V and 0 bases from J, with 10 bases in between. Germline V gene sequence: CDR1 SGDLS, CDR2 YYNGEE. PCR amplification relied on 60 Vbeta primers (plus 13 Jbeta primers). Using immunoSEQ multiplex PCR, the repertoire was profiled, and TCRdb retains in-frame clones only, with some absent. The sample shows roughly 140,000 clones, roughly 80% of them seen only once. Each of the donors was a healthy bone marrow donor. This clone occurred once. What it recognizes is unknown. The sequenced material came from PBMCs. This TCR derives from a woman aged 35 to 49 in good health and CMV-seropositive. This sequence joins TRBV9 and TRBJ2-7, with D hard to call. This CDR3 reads CASSVGAESSYEQYF. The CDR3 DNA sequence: TGTGCCAGCAGCGTAGGGGCAGAGAGCTCCTACGAGCAGTACTTC.